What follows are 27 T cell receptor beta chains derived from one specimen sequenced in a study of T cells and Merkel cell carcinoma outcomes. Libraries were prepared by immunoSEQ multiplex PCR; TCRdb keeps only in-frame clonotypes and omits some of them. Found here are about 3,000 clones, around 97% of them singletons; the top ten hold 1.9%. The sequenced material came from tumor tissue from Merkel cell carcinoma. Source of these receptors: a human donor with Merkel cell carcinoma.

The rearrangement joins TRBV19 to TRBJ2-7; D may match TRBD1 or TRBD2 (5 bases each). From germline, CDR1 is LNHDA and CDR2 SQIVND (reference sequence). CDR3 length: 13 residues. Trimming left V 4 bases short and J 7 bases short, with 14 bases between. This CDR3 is CASSRTGAEEQYF. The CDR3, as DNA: TGTGCCAGTAGTAGGACTGGGGCGGAGGAGCAGTACTTC.

Here the CDR3 reads CASSEPVPYEQYF. The CDR3 nucleotides read TGTGCCAGCAGTGAACCGGTTCCCTACGAGCAGTACTTC. The chain uses TRBV2 and TRBJ2-7; D is unclear. The CDR3 runs to 13 residues. CDR1 is SNHLY and CDR2 is FYNNEI in the germline V gene. Trimming shortened V by 2 bases and J by 2 bases, and 7 bases separated the two germline ends.

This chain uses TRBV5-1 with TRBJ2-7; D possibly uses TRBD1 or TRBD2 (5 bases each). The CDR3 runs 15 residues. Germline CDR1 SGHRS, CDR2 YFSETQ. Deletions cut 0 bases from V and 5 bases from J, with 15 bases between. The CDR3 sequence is CASSLEVGALHEQYF. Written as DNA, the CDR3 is TGCGCCAGCAGCTTGGAGGTCGGGGCCCTCCACGAGCAGTACTTC.

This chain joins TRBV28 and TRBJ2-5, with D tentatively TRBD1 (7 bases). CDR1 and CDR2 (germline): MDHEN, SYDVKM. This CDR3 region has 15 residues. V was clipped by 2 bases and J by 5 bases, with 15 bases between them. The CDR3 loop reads CASSLRTGGVETQYF. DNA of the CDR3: TGTGCCAGCAGTTTAAGGACAGGAGGGGTCGAGACCCAGTACTTC.

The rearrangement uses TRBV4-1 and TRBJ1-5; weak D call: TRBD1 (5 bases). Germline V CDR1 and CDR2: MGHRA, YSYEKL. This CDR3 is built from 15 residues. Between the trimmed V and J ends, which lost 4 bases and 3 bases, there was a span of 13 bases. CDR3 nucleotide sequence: TGCGCCAGCAGCCGGTGGGACGGAATCAATCAGCCCCAGCATTTT. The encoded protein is CASSRWDGINQPQHF.

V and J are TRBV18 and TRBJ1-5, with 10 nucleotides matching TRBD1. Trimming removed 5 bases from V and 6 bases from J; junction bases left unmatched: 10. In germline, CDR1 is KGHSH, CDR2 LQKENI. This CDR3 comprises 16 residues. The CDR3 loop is CASSTTGTGVFQPQHF. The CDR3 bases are TGTGCCAGCTCAACAACCGGGACAGGGGTTTTTCAGCCCCAGCATTTT.

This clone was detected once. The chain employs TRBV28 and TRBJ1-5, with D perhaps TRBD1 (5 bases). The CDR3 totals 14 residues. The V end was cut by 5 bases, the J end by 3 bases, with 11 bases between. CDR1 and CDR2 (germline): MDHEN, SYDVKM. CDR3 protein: CASSKNRFNQPQHF. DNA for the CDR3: TGTGCCAGCAGTAAAAACAGGTTCAATCAGCCCCAGCATTTT. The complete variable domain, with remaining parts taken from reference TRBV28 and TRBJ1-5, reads DVKVTQSSRYLVKRTGEKVFLECVQDMDHENMFWYRQDPGLGLRLIYFSYDVKMKEKGDIPEGYSVSREKKERFSLILESASTNQTSMYLCASSKNRFNQPQHFGDGTRLSIL.

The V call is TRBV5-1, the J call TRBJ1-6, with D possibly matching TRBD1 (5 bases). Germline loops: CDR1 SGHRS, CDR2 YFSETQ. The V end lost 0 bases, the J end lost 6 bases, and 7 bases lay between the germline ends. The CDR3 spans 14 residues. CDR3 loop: CASSLARGNSPLHF. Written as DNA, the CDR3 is TGCGCCAGCAGCTTGGCTAGGGGTAATTCACCCCTCCACTTT.

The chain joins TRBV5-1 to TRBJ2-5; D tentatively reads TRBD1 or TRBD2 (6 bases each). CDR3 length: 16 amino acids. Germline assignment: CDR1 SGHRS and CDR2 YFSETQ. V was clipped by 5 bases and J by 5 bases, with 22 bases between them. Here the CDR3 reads CASSVEGGRLGETQYF. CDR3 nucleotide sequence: TGCGCCAGCAGTGTCGAGGGGGGACGACTAGGCGAGACCCAGTACTTC.

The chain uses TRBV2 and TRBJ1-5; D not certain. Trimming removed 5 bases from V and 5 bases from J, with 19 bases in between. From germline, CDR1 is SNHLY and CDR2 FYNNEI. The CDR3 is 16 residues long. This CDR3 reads CASSRRVLHPDQPQHF. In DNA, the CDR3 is TGTGCCAGCAGTCGCCGGGTCCTCCACCCTGATCAGCCCCAGCATTTT.

Written as DNA, the CDR3 is TGCGCCAGCAGCTTGGACAGGGGGCGGGATACGCAGTATTTT. Translated, it gives CASSLDRGRDTQYF. The chain links TRBV5-1 to TRBJ2-3; 9 nucleotides line up with TRBD1. From germline, CDR1 is SGHRS and CDR2 YFSETQ. This CDR3 has 14 residues. V was pared by 0 bases and J by 6 bases, with 2 bases of the junction left unmatched.

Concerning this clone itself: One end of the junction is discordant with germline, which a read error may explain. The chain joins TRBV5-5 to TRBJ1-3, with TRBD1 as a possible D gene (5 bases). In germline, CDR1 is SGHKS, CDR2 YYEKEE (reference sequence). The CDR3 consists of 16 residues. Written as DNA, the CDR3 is TGTGCCAGCAGCAGGGGACCCGGACTCTCTGAAAACACCATATATTTT. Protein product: CASSRGPGLSENTIYF.

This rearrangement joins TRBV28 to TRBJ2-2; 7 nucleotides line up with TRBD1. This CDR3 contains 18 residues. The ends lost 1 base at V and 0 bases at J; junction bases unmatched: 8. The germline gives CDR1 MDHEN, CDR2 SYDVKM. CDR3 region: CASSLLAGGFTNTGELFF. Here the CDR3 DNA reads TGTGCCAGCAGTTTATTGGCAGGGGGTTTCACGAACACCGGGGAGCTGTTTTTT.

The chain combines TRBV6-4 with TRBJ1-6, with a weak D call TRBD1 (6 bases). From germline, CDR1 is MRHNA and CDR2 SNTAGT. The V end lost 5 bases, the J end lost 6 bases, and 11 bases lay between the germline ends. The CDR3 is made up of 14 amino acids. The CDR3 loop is CASSYQGGNSPLHF. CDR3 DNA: TGTGCCAGCAGTTACCAAGGGGGTAATTCACCCCTCCACTTT.

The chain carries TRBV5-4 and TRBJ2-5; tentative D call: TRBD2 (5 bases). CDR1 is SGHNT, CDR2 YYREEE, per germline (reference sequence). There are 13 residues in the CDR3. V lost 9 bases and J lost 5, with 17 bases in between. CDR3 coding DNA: TGTGCCACAGCAGTTCGGGGTGGGGAGACCCAGTACTTC. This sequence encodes CATAVRGGETQYF.

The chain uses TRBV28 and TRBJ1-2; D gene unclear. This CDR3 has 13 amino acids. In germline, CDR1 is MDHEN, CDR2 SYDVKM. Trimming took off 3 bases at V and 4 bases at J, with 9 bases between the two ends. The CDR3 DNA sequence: TGTGCCAGCAGTTTCAAAGAGATCTATGGCTACACCTTC. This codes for CASSFKEIYGYTF.

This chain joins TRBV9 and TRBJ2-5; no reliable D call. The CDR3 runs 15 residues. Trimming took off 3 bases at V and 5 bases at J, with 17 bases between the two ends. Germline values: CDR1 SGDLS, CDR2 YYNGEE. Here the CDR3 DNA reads TGTGCCAGCAGCGCTGGGTGGGTTCTCGGGGAGACCCAGTACTTC. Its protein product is CASSAGWVLGETQYF.

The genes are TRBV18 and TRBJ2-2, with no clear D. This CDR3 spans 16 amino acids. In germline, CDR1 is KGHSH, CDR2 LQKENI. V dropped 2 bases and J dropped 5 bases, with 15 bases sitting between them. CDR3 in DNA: TGTGCCAGCTCACCATTGGACCAGCCCGGTACCGGGGAGCTGTTTTTT. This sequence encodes CASSPLDQPGTGELFF.

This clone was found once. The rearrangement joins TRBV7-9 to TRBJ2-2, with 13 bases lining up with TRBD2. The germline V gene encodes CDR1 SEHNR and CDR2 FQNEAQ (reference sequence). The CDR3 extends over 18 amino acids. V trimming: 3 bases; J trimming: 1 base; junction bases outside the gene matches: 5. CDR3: CASSFTSGRAGNTGELFF. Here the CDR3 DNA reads TGTGCCAGCAGCTTCACTAGCGGGAGGGCCGGGAACACCGGGGAGCTGTTTTTT.

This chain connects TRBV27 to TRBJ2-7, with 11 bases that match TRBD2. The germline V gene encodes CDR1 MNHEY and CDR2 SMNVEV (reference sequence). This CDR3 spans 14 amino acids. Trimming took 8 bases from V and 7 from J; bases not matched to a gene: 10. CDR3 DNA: TGTGCCAGCGGATTAGCGGGAGGGCGACAGGAGCAGTACTTC. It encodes CASGLAGGRQEQYF.

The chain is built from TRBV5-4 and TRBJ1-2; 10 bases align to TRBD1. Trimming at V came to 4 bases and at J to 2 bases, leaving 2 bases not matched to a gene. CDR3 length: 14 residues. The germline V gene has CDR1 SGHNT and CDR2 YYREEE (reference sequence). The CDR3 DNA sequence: TGTGCCAGCAGCGCGGACAGGGGGAACTATGGCTACACCTTC. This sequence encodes CASSADRGNYGYTF.

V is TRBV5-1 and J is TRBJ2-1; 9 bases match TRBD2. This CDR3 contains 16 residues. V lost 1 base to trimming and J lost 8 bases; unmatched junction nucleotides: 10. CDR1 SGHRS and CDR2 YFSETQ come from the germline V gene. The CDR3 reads CASSLPSGRRVYEQFF. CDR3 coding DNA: TGCGCCAGCAGCTTGCCCAGCGGGAGGAGGGTCTATGAGCAGTTCTTC.

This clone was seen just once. The CDR3 loop reads CASTNTDYGYTF. CDR3 coding DNA: TGTGCCAGTACTAATACTGACTATGGCTACACCTTC. The chain recombines TRBV19 with TRBJ1-2; D is uncertain. The CDR3 extends over 12 amino acids. The ends were cut back, 7 bases at V and 3 bases at J, with 9 bases in the middle. The germline V gene encodes CDR1 LNHDA and CDR2 SQIVND (reference sequence).

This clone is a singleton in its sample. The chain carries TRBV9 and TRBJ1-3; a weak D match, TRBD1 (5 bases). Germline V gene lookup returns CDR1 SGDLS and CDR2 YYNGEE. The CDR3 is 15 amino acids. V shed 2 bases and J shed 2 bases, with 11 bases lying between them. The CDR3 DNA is TGTGCCAGCAGCGTTGGGGCAGGAGCTGGAAACACCATATATTTT. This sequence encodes CASSVGAGAGNTIYF.

The DNA of the CDR3 is TGTGCCAGCAGCCTTGGGACACACCAAGAGACCCAGTACTTC. Amino acid sequence: CASSLGTHQETQYF. The chain combines TRBV7-9 with TRBJ2-5, with a weak D call TRBD1 (6 bases). CDR1 is SEHNR, CDR2 FQNEAQ, per germline (reference sequence). V lost 5 bases, J lost 0 bases, and 10 bases lay in between. The CDR3 covers 14 residues. The full variable domain, completed using reference TRBV7-9 and TRBJ2-5, is DTGVSQNPRHKITKRGQNVTFRCDPISEHNRLYWYRQTLGQGPEFLTYFQNEAQLEKSRLLSDRFSAERPKGSFSTLEIQRTEQGDSAMYLCASSLGTHQETQYFGPGTRLLVL.

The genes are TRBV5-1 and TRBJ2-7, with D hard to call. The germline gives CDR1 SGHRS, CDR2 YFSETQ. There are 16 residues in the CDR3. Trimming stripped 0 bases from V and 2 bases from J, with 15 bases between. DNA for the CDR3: TGCGCCAGCAGCTTGGAAGGGTTTCGACTGACCTACGAGCAGTACTTC. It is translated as CASSLEGFRLTYEQYF. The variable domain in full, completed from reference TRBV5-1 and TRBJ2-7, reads KAGVTQTPRYLIKTRGQQVTLSCSPISGHRSVSWYQQTPGQGLQFLFEYFSETQRNKGNFPGRFSGRQFSNSRSEMNVSTLELGDSALYLCASSLEGFRLTYEQYFGPGTRLTVT.

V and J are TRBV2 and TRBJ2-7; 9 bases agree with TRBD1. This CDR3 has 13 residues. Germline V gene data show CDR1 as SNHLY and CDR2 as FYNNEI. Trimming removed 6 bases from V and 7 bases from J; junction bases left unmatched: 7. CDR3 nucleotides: TGTGCCAGCAGGTTACAGGGGGCAGGGGAGCAGTACTTC. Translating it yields CASRLQGAGEQYF.